These 4 T cell receptor beta chains were sequenced from one sample in a study of T cell responses to AZD1222 COVID-19 vaccine. The protocol was immunoSEQ multiplex PCR, while the TCRdb copy is restricted to in-frame clones and leaves out a portion. The data contain 110,000 or so clones, 88% of them singletons. The sample in question was peripheral blood, obtained 28 days after the second AZD1222 dose. These receptors came from an adult who received the AZD1222 COVID-19 vaccine.

The CDR3 DNA sequence: TGTGCCATCAGGGGAAGACAGGGGGATGATCAGCCCCAGCATTTT. This gives the protein CAIRGRQGDDQPQHF. V usage is TRBV10-3 and J usage is TRBJ1-5; 9 bases fit TRBD1. V was clipped by 6 bases and J by 5 bases; unmatched bases: 8. The length of the CDR3 is 15 residues. CDR1 and CDR2 (germline): ENHRY, SYGVKD.

This chain joins TRBV3-1 (or the pseudogene TRBV3-2) and TRBJ2-2; D not resolved. Per the germline V gene, CDR1 is LGHDT and CDR2 is YNNKEL (reference sequence). The ends were cut back, 0 bases at V and 6 bases at J, with 14 bases in the middle. The CDR3 contains 16 residues. In DNA, the CDR3 is TGTGCCAGCAGCCAAGATCTTTCCTTTTTTTCCGGGGAGCTGTTTTTT. Amino acids: CASSQDLSFFSGELFF.

This sequence joins TRBV18 and TRBJ2-2; D may be TRBD2 (6 bases). Germline V gives CDR1 KGHSH, CDR2 LQKENI. This CDR3 is 15 amino acids long. Trimming left V 2 bases short and J 3 bases short, with 10 bases between. In nucleotides, the CDR3 is TGTGCCAGCTCACCAGGGCGGGGAGACACCGGGGAGCTGTTTTTT. It codes for CASSPGRGDTGELFF.

The V call is TRBV29-1, the J call TRBJ1-2; no firm D call. Trimming took off 5 bases at V and 5 bases at J, with 12 bases between the two ends. The CDR3 consists of 12 residues. In germline, CDR1 is SQVTM, CDR2 ANQGSEA. The CDR3 bases are TGCAGCGTTCCCCTTGGCAAGTATGGCTACACCTTC. It translates to CSVPLGKYGYTF. The variable domain in full, with the rest retrieved from reference TRBV29-1 and TRBJ1-2, is SAVISQKPSRDICQRGTSLTIQCQVDSQVTMMFWYRQQPGQSLTLIATANQGSEATYESGFVIDKFPISRPNLTFSTLTVSNMSPEDSSIYLCSVPLGKYGYTFGSGTRLTVV.